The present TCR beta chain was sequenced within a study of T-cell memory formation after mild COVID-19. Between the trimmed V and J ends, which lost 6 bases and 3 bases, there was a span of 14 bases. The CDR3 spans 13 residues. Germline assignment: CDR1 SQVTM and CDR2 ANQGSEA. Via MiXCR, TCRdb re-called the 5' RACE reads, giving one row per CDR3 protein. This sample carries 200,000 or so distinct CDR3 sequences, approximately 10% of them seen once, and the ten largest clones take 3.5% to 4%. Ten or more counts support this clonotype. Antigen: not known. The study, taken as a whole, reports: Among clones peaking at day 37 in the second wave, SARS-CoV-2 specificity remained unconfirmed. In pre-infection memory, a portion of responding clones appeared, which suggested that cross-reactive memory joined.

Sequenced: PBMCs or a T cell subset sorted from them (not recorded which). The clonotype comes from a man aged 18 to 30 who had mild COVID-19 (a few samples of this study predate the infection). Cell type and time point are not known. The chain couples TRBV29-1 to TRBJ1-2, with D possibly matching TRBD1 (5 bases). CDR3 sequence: CSVGGTGDYGYTF. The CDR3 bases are TGCAGCGTCGGCGGGACGGGGGACTATGGCTACACCTTC.